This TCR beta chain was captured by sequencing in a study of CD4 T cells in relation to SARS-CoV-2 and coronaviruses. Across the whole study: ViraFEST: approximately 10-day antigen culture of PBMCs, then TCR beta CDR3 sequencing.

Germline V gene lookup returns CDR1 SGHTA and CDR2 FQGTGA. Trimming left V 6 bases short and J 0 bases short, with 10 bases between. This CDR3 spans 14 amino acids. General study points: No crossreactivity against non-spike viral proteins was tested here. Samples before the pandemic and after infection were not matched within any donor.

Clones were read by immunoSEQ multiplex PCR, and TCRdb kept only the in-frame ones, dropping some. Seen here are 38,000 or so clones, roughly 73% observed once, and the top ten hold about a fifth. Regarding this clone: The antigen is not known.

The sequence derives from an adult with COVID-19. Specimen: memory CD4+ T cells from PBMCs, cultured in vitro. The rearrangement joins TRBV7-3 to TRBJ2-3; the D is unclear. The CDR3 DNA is TGTGCCAGCAGAGAAGCGCTTAGCACAGATACGCAGTATTTT. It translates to CASREALSTDTQYF.